One sample yielded the 15 T cell receptor beta chains listed below, sequenced in a study of T-cell memory formation after mild COVID-19. TCRdb re-called the 5' RACE reads with MiXCR, one entry per CDR3 protein. The data contain under 350,000 distinct CDR3 sequences, about 16% of them singletons. Sequenced material: PBMCs or a T cell subset sorted from them (not recorded which). These receptors were taken from a man aged 18 to 29 who had mild COVID-19 (a few samples of this study predate the infection). Cell type and time point are not known.

This clonotype was seen a few times. V gene TRBV7-8 combines with J gene TRBJ1-1, with 11 positions matching TRBD1. Germline values: CDR1 SGHVS, CDR2 FQNEAQ. The CDR3 runs to 15 residues. V shed 3 bases and J 5 bases; nucleotides not matched to a gene: 5. CDR3 residues: CASSLTGTGGTEAFF. The CDR3 DNA reads TGTGCCAGCAGCTTGACCGGGACAGGGGGTACTGAAGCTTTCTTT.

The rearrangement joins TRBV5-1 to TRBJ2-2; TRBD1 matches at 7 bases. In germline, CDR1 is SGHRS, CDR2 YFSETQ. There are 15 residues in the CDR3. Trimming removed 3 bases from V and 0 bases from J; junction bases left unmatched: 2. The CDR3 here is CASSSGQANTGELFF. In DNA, the CDR3 is TGCGCCAGCAGCTCCGGACAGGCGAACACCGGGGAGCTGTTTTTT.

This clonotype appeared a few times. V gene TRBV7-3 combines with J gene TRBJ2-5, with 8 nucleotides matching TRBD2. With 3 bases clipped from V and 3 bases from J, the junction kept 3 bases outside the gene matches. CDR3 length equals 14 residues. CDR1 and CDR2 (germline): SGHTA, FQGTGA. Here the CDR3 reads CASSLNGGEETQYF. CDR3 nucleotides: TGTGCCAGCAGCTTGAACGGGGGGGAAGAGACCCAGTACTTC.

This clonotype was detected many times. For the CDR3, the DNA is TGTGCCAGCAGCGACCCGGTTTCACGGCCGTTCTCCTACGAGCAGTACTTC. Translation gives CASSDPVSRPFSYEQYF. J is TRBJ2-7 and V is TRBV6-2 or TRBV6-3; D ambiguous. Deletions cut 6 bases from V and 0 bases from J, with 21 bases between. CDR3 length: 17 residues. Germline lookup yields CDR1 MNHEY and CDR2 SVGEGT.

This clonotype appeared many times. The chain employs TRBV30 and TRBJ1-4, with D tentatively TRBD1 (6 bases). V shed 0 bases and J shed 7 bases, with 12 bases lying between them. Germline assignment: CDR1 GTSNPN and CDR2 SVGIG (reference sequence). The CDR3 length is 14 residues. The CDR3 is CAWSVQGSGEKLFF. CDR3 DNA sequence: TGTGCCTGGAGTGTCCAGGGGTCGGGTGAAAAACTGTTTTTT.

This clonotype has ten or more counts. The V call is TRBV7-2, the J call TRBJ2-5; the match to TRBD1 covers 7 bases. Germline V lookup: CDR1 SGHTA, CDR2 FQGNSA. This CDR3 region has 12 residues. J was trimmed by 7 bases and V by 5 bases; bases with no gene match: 4. CDR3 sequence: CASSRSGGTQYF. The CDR3 coding sequence is TGTGCCAGCAGCCGCTCAGGGGGGACCCAGTACTTC.

This clonotype was seen a few times. CDR3 sequence (DNA): TGTGCCAGCACTGACGCGACAGGGGGCGCTGGGGCCAACGTCCTGACTTTC. This translates into CASTDATGGAGANVLTF. The chain is built from TRBV6-6 and TRBJ2-6, with 10 bases matching TRBD1. Germline V gene data show CDR1 as MNHNY and CDR2 as SVGAGI (reference sequence). After removal of 7 bases from V and 2 bases from J, the junction contained 8 bases not matched to a gene. The CDR3 totals 17 residues.

The genes are TRBV7-2 and TRBJ2-2, with D possibly called TRBD1 or TRBD2 (5 bases each). CDR1 SGHTA and CDR2 FQGNSA come from the germline V gene. The V end was cut by 5 bases, the J end by 6 bases, with 16 bases between. This CDR3 comprises 15 residues. The CDR3 region is CASSHRDGVPGELFF. DNA of the CDR3: TGTGCCAGCAGCCATCGGGACGGAGTCCCCGGGGAGCTGTTTTTT.

The V call is TRBV6-5, the J call TRBJ1-2, with TRBD1 matching 8 bases. The CDR3 contains 15 residues. The germline V gene has CDR1 MNHEY and CDR2 SVGAGI. Germline trimming cut 5 bases from V and 4 bases from J; bases unmatched to any gene: 9. CDR3 in DNA: TGTGCCAGCAGTCCAGGGACAGGCGGCTTCTATGGCTACACCTTC. Its translation is CASSPGTGGFYGYTF.

The CDR3 DNA reads as TGTGCCAGCAGTGAAGCAGGAGACAGTAACTATGGCTACACCTTC. As protein: CASSEAGDSNYGYTF. This chain joins TRBV6-1 and TRBJ1-2, with D perhaps matching TRBD1 (5 bases). The V end was cut by 0 bases, the J end by 1 base, with 9 bases between. CDR3 length equals 15 residues. Germline V CDR1 and CDR2: MNHNS, SASEGT.

This clonotype showed up just a few times. The chain couples TRBV5-1 to TRBJ2-1, with D hard to call. Between the trimmed V and J ends, which lost 1 base and 0 bases, there was a span of 5 bases. This CDR3 comprises 14 residues. CDR1 and CDR2 from the germline V gene are SGHRS and YFSETQ. The CDR3 DNA sequence: TGCGCCAGCAGCTTGACGGCCTCCTACAATGAGCAGTTCTTC. This sequence encodes CASSLTASYNEQFF.

This chain joins TRBV2 and TRBJ2-7, with D possibly matching TRBD2 (7 bases). The V end was cut by 8 bases, the J end by 5 bases, with 22 bases between. The CDR3 spans 15 residues. The V gene's germline CDR1 is SNHLY and CDR2 FYNNEI. This chain's CDR3 is CASLLNGGPPDEQYF. CDR3 in DNA: TGTGCCAGCCTCCTCAACGGGGGGCCCCCTGACGAGCAGTACTTC.

This clonotype was seen ten or more times. This chain joins TRBV4-3 and TRBJ1-5; tentative D call: TRBD1 (6 bases). V was cut by 0 bases and J by 7 bases, with 13 bases left in between. The germline V gene encodes CDR1 LGHNA and CDR2 YSLEER. The CDR3 has 15 amino acids. CDR3 protein: CASSQDSQGNQPQHF. The CDR3 region has the DNA TGCGCCAGCAGCCAAGATAGTCAGGGGAACCAGCCCCAGCATTTT.

The table lists this clonotype with a few counts. The chain joins TRBV14 to TRBJ1-6; TRBD1 might be the D (5 bases). Germline values: CDR1 SGHDN, CDR2 FVKESK. CDR3 length equals 15 residues. V was cut by 4 bases and J by 7 bases, with 14 bases left in between. CDR3 in DNA: TGTGCCAGCAGCCCACGAGGGGATGGCAATTCACCCCTCCACTTT. This codes for CASSPRGDGNSPLHF.

A few counts support this clonotype. V gene TRBV18 combines with J gene TRBJ2-5; tentatively, D is TRBD1 (5 bases). The CDR3 is made up of 13 amino acids. Per the germline V gene, CDR1 is KGHSH and CDR2 is LQKENI. Trimming removed 6 bases from V and 3 bases from J, with 11 bases in between. In DNA form, the CDR3 reads TGTGCCAGCTCGCCGACAGAAGAAGAGACCCAGTACTTC. Translating gives CASSPTEEETQYF.